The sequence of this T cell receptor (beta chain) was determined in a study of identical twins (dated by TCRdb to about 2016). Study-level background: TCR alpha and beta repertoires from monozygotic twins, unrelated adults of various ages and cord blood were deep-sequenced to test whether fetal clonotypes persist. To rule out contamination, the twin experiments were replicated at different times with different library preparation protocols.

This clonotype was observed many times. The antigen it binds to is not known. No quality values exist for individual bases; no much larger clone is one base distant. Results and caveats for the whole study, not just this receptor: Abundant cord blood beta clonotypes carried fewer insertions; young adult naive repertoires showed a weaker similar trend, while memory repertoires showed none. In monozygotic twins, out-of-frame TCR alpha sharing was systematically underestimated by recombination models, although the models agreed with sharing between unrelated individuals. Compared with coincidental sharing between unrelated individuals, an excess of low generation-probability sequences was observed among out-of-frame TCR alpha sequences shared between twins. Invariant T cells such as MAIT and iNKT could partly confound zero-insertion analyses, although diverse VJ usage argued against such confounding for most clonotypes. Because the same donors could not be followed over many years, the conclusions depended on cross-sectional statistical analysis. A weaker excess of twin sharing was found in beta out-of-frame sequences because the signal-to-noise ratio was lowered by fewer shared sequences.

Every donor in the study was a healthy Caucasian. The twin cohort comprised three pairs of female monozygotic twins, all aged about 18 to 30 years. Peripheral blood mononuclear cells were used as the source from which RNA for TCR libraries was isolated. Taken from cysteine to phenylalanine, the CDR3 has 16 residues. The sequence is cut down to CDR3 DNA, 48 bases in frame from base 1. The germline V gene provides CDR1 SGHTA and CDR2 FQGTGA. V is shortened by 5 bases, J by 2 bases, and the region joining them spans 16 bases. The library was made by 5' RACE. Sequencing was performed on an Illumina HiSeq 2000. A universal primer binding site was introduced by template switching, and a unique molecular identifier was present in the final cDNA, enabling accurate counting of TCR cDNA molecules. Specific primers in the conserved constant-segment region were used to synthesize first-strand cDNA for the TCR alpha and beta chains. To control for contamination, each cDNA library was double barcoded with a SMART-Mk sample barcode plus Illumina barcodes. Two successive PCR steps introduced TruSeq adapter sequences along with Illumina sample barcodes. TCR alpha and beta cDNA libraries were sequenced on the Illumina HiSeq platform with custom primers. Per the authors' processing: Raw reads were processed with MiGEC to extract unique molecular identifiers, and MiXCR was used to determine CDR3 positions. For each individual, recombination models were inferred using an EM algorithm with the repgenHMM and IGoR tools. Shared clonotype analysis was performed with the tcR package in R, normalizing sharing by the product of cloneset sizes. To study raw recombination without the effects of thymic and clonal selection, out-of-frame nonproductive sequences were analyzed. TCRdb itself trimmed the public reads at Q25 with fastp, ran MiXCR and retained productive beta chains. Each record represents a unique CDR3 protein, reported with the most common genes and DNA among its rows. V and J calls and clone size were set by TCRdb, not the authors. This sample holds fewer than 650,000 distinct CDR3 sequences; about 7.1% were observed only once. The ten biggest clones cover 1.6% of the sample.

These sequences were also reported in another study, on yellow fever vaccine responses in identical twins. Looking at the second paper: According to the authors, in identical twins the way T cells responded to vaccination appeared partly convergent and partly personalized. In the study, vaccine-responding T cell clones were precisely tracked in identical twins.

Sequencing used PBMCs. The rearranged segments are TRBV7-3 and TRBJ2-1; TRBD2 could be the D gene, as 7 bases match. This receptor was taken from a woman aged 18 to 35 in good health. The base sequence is TGTGCCAGCAGCATTGAGGGGGGACTACCCTACAATGAGCAGTTCTTC. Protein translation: CASSIEGGLPYNEQFF.